The 27 T cell receptor beta chains below were found in one sample sequenced in a study of blood T cell repertoires in COVID-19. Clones were read by immunoSEQ multiplex PCR, and TCRdb kept only the in-frame ones, dropping some. Here the sample spans about 150,000 clones, around 87% being singletons. Material: peripheral blood. Receptors were obtained from a man aged 50 or older who had recovered from COVID-19.

This sequence joins TRBV19 and TRBJ2-7, with TRBD1 matching over 9 bases. This CDR3 is 14 amino acids long. Trimming at V came to 2 bases and at J to 4 bases, leaving 3 bases not matched to a gene. Germline V lookup: CDR1 LNHDA, CDR2 SQIVND (reference sequence). As DNA, the CDR3 is TGTGCCAGTAGTATATCACAGGGGGCTTACGAGCAGTACTTC. The encoded protein is CASSISQGAYEQYF.

The chain carries TRBV27 and TRBJ2-3; 7 positions match TRBD2. The germline gives CDR1 MNHEY, CDR2 SMNVEV (reference sequence). This CDR3 has 17 amino acids. Germline trimming cut 5 bases from V and 0 bases from J; bases unmatched to any gene: 11. CDR3 nucleotide sequence: TGTGCCAGCAGTACCGTCCGGGACTATCCTAGCACAGATACGCAGTATTTT. It encodes CASSTVRDYPSTDTQYF.

This chain uses TRBV5-1 with TRBJ2-3, with 10 bases matching TRBD2. The CDR3 sequence is 17 residues long. The V and J ends lost 6 bases and 1 base, in that order; junction bases with no gene match: 11. CDR1 and CDR2 from the germline V gene are SGHRS and YFSETQ. CDR3 nucleotide sequence: TGCGCCAGCAACGAACCCGGGCTAGCGGGGGGCACAGATACGCAGTATTTT. Residues: CASNEPGLAGGTDTQYF.

The CDR3 nucleotides are TGTGCCAGCAGCTTAGATGGAGGTTGGAACACTGAAGCTTTCTTT. Translation: CASSLDGGWNTEAFF. The V and J genes are TRBV7-2 and TRBJ1-1; no firm D call. This CDR3 has 15 residues. Germline V CDR1 and CDR2: SGHTA, FQGNSA. Trimming cost V 1 base and J 1 base, with 10 bases left between them. The whole variable domain, remainder taken from reference TRBV7-2 and TRBJ1-1, is GAGVSQSPSNKVTEKGKDVELRCDPISGHTALYWYRQSLGQGLEFLIYFQGNSAPDKSGLPSDRFSAERTGGSVSTLTIQRTQQEDSAVYLCASSLDGGWNTEAFFGQGTRLTVV.

V usage is TRBV9 and J usage is TRBJ2-2, with a weak D call TRBD1 (6 bases). The CDR3 totals 17 residues. Trimming stripped 3 bases from V and 1 base from J, with 16 bases between. Germline V gene data show CDR1 as SGDLS and CDR2 as YYNGEE. CDR3 sequence reads: CASSGGPGHKNTGELFF. The CDR3 DNA follows: TGTGCCAGCAGCGGGGGGCCAGGCCATAAGAACACCGGGGAGCTGTTTTTT. Using reference TRBV9 and TRBJ2-2 for the parts outside the CDR3, the full variable domain is DSGVTQTPKHLITATGQRVTLRCSPRSGDLSVYWYQQSLDQGLQFLIQYYNGEERAKGNILERFSAQQFPDLHSELNLSSLELGDSALYFCASSGGPGHKNTGELFFGEGSRLTVL.

The chain is built from TRBV5-1 and TRBJ1-5; D unresolved. The V end lost 0 bases, the J end lost 0 bases, and 7 bases lay between the germline ends. This CDR3 is 15 amino acids long. Germline CDR1 reads SGHRS; CDR2 reads YFSETQ. CDR3 amino acids: CASSLGSYSNQPQHF. The DNA for the CDR3 is TGCGCCAGCAGCTTGGGGAGCTATAGCAATCAGCCCCAGCATTTT.

The chain carries TRBV7-2 and TRBJ2-3, with 11 bases that match TRBD2. Germline V gene lookup returns CDR1 SGHTA and CDR2 FQGNSA. The CDR3 consists of 17 residues. The V and J ends lost 1 base and 2 bases, in that order; junction bases with no gene match: 5. The CDR3 coding sequence is TGTGCCAGCAGCTTAGATTTAGCGGGGGGGTACACAGATACGCAGTATTTT. It yields the protein CASSLDLAGGYTDTQYF.

This clone was detected once. The rearrangement uses TRBV11-3 and TRBJ1-1, with a possible D match to TRBD1 (5 bases). The germline V gene encodes CDR1 SGHNT and CDR2 YENEEA. V dropped 6 bases and J dropped 0 bases, with 11 bases sitting between them. This CDR3 contains 14 residues. DNA of the CDR3: TGTGCCAGCAGTCGTCGACAGATGAACACTGAAGCTTTCTTT. It codes for CASSRRQMNTEAFF.

The chain has TRBV6-4 and TRBJ1-5; D is possibly TRBD1 (5 bases). Germline V gives CDR1 MRHNA, CDR2 SNTAGT. V dropped 4 bases and J dropped 3 bases, with 19 bases sitting between them. The CDR3 covers 17 residues. The CDR3 DNA is TGTGCCAGCAGTGCCCCCGGCAGGGTCGCTTTCAATCAGCCCCAGCATTTT. Translating it yields CASSAPGRVAFNQPQHF.

This chain links TRBV6-5 with TRBJ1-1; no firm D call. Germline values: CDR1 MNHEY, CDR2 SVGAGI. The CDR3 is 14 amino acids. Trimming removed 4 bases at V and 4 bases at J, with 13 bases between. CDR3 loop: CASSFGTSGTEAFF. Here the CDR3 DNA reads TGTGCCAGCAGTTTCGGAACCTCGGGCACTGAAGCTTTCTTT.

The CDR3 bases are TGTGCCAGTAGTTCCCAGGGGAGAACTAATGAAAAACTGTTTTTT. This sequence encodes CASSSQGRTNEKLFF. The chain combines TRBV19 with TRBJ1-4; D is perhaps TRBD1 (6 bases). Looked up from germline, CDR1 is LNHDA and CDR2 is SQIVND (reference sequence). The V gene lost 5 bases and the J gene lost 1 base, with 11 bases spanning the gap. There are 15 residues in the CDR3.

This rearrangement joins TRBV7-2 to TRBJ2-1, with 12 bases that match TRBD2. From germline, CDR1 is SGHTA and CDR2 FQGNSA. V trimming: 5 bases; J trimming: 9 bases; junction bases outside the gene matches: 11. The CDR3 extends over 16 amino acids. This CDR3 is CASSRQTSGGPIEQFF. For the CDR3, the DNA is TGTGCCAGCAGCCGGCAGACTAGCGGGGGACCAATTGAGCAGTTCTTC. Filled out from reference TRBV7-2 and TRBJ2-1, the complete variable domain reads GAGVSQSPSNKVTEKGKDVELRCDPISGHTALYWYRQSLGQGLEFLIYFQGNSAPDKSGLPSDRFSAERTGGSVSTLTIQRTQQEDSAVYLCASSRQTSGGPIEQFFGPGTRLTVL.

The chain is built from TRBV19 and TRBJ1-3; D ambiguous. Trimming shortened V by 5 bases and J by 0 bases, and 17 bases separated the two germline ends. The CDR3 loop spans 17 amino acids. Germline V lookup: CDR1 LNHDA, CDR2 SQIVND (reference sequence). The CDR3 region has the DNA TGTGCCAGTAGTCAGGAGCGGGTTGGACTCTCTGGAAACACCATATATTTT. It codes for CASSQERVGLSGNTIYF.

This chain joins TRBV9 and TRBJ1-6; D possibly corresponds to TRBD1 (6 bases). Trimming cost V 0 bases and J 5 bases, with 9 bases left between them. Germline V gives CDR1 SGDLS, CDR2 YYNGEE. This CDR3 region has 15 residues. CDR3 nucleotides: TGTGCCAGCAGCGTAGGTCACAGGGATAATTCACCCCTCCACTTT. It encodes CASSVGHRDNSPLHF.

The chain has TRBV5-8 and TRBJ2-7, with a weak D call TRBD2 (7 bases). Trimming removed 9 bases at V and 4 bases at J, with 17 bases between. There are 13 residues in the CDR3. Per germline, CDR1 SGHTS and CDR2 YDEGEE. CDR3 nucleotides: TGTGCCACCCCCACAGGGAGGGCTTACGAGCAGTACTTC. Translating gives CATPTGRAYEQYF.

This chain uses TRBV5-5 with TRBJ2-5; a possible D gene is TRBD1 (6 bases). V shed 0 bases and J shed 1 base, with 13 bases lying between them. This CDR3 has 16 amino acids. CDR1 SGHKS and CDR2 YYEKEE come from the germline V gene (reference sequence). The CDR3 loop is CASSLAPTRGQETQYF. The CDR3 DNA reads TGTGCCAGCAGCTTGGCCCCTACCAGGGGCCAAGAGACCCAGTACTTC. Using reference TRBV5-5 and TRBJ2-5 for the parts outside the CDR3, the full variable domain is DAGVTQSPTHLIKTRGQQVTLRCSPISGHKSVSWYQQVLGQGPQFIFQYYEKEERGRGNFPDRFSARQFPNYSSELNVNALLLGDSALYLCASSLAPTRGQETQYFGPGTRLLVL.

The chain recombines TRBV28 with TRBJ1-1; TRBD1 is a possible D gene (5 bases). CDR3 length: 15 residues. CDR1 MDHEN and CDR2 SYDVKM come from the germline V gene. The V end lost 2 bases, the J end lost 5 bases, and 15 bases lay between the germline ends. The CDR3 region is CASSLGEGRGTEAFF. CDR3 in DNA: TGTGCCAGCAGTTTAGGGGAGGGGCGAGGAACTGAAGCTTTCTTT.

The chain couples TRBV11-2 to TRBJ2-2; no definite D call. The CDR3 totals 13 residues. CDR1 and CDR2 (germline): SGHAT, FQNNGV. Trimming cost V 6 bases and J 0 bases, with 5 bases left between them. CDR3 nucleotides: TGTGCCAGCAGTGTAACGAACACCGGGGAGCTGTTTTTT. Its protein product is CASSVTNTGELFF.

This sequence joins TRBV2 and TRBJ1-1; D not resolved. V dropped 6 bases and J dropped 4 bases, with 21 bases sitting between them. The CDR3 is made up of 16 amino acids. The germline CDR1 and CDR2 sequences are SNHLY and FYNNEI. CDR3 region: CASRPTGPTTITEAFF. In DNA, the CDR3 is TGTGCCAGCAGGCCCACCGGGCCGACTACGATCACTGAAGCTTTCTTT.

This CDR3 is CATSRDPGVGEKLFF. In nucleotides, the CDR3 is TGTGCCACCAGCAGAGATCCCGGGGTAGGGGAAAAACTGTTTTTT. The rearrangement joins TRBV15 to TRBJ1-4; unclear D gene. This CDR3 region has 15 residues. Germline CDR1 is LNHNV and CDR2 is YYDKDF (reference sequence). Trimming took 0 bases from V and 8 from J, leaving 13 bases between them.

The CDR3 DNA reads TGTGCCACCAAATGGGTAGCGGGGGAATTCTACGAGCAGTACTTC. It encodes CATKWVAGEFYEQYF. This chain links TRBV19 with TRBJ2-7, with 9 bases matching TRBD2. CDR3 length: 15 amino acids. The V gene end was trimmed by 10 bases and the J gene end by 3 bases; junction bases not matched to a gene: 13. Germline lookup yields CDR1 LNHDA and CDR2 SQIVND (reference sequence).

V gene TRBV19 combines with J gene TRBJ1-3; D is perhaps TRBD1 (5 bases). Germline V lookup: CDR1 LNHDA, CDR2 SQIVND (reference sequence). The CDR3 has 14 residues. V was trimmed by 8 bases and J by 0 bases, leaving 11 bases between them. The CDR3 DNA reads TGTGCCAGTGGCCGACAGAGCTCTGGAAACACCATATATTTT. This codes for CASGRQSSGNTIYF.

The V gene is TRBV6-2 or TRBV6-3, the J gene TRBJ1-1; D might be TRBD1 (5 bases). The CDR3 covers 13 residues. The V and J ends lost 1 base and 7 bases respectively, with 10 bases between them. Germline CDR1 reads MNHEY; CDR2 reads SVGEGT. CDR3 region: CASSYYSRGEAFF. CDR3 DNA: TGTGCCAGCAGTTACTACAGTAGGGGTGAAGCTTTCTTT.

V usage is TRBV5-1 and J usage is TRBJ1-6; TRBD1 matches 7 bases. V gave up 3 bases and J gave up 6 bases; unmatched junction bases: 12. Germline lookup yields CDR1 SGHRS and CDR2 YFSETQ. There are 17 residues in the CDR3. The CDR3 is CASSSGGPMRGNSPLHF. The CDR3 nucleotides are TGCGCCAGCAGCTCAGGGGGGCCGATGAGAGGTAATTCACCCCTCCACTTT.

DNA of the CDR3: TGTGCCAGCAGCCGAGGCAGCGGTCAGCCCCAGCATTTT. It yields the protein CASSRGSGQPQHF. This chain uses TRBV5-6 with TRBJ1-5; D unclear. The CDR3 covers 13 residues. The V end was cut by 4 bases, the J end by 6 bases, with 11 bases between. Germline V lookup: CDR1 SGHDT, CDR2 YYEEEE.

This clone has a handful of counts. The chain employs TRBV19 and TRBJ1-6; no definite D call. Trimming removed 3 bases at V and 0 bases at J, with 9 bases between. The germline V gene has CDR1 LNHDA and CDR2 SQIVND (reference sequence). This CDR3 is built from 16 residues. CDR3 amino acids: CASSISLSSYNSPLHF. CDR3 DNA sequence: TGTGCCAGTAGTATTAGTCTGAGCTCCTATAATTCACCCCTCCACTTT.

The chain joins TRBV29-1 to TRBJ1-4; 7 positions match TRBD1. The CDR3 has 13 amino acids. The germline V gene encodes CDR1 SQVTM and CDR2 ANQGSEA. The trim removed 4 bases at V and 6 bases at J, leaving 5 bases unmatched. The CDR3 region has the DNA TGCAGCGTTGCCATTGACAGGGATGAAAAACTGTTTTTT. This sequence encodes CSVAIDRDEKLFF.